This T cell receptor beta chain was documented in a study of response to subunit inactivated influenza vaccine. General study findings and limits: The authors offered the suggestion that each seasonal influenza vaccination recruits few new T cells.

CDR3 length: 15 amino acids. Looked up from germline, CDR1 is MNHNS and CDR2 is SASEGT. V was clipped by 6 bases and J by 6 bases; unmatched bases: 9. A single record per CDR3 protein comes from TCRdb applying MiXCR to the RT-PCR reads. The sample holds just over 300,000 distinct CDR3 sequences, 20% to 25% seen once. As to this clonotype: Its antigen remains unidentified.

Sequencing was performed on PBMCs from blood, taken about 19 months after vaccination. The origin of this receptor is a man aged 45 to 70 who received an inactivated influenza vaccine. This chain connects TRBV6-1 to TRBJ2-2; 8 bases fit TRBD1. CDR3 protein: CASRATGGPAGELFF. CDR3 nucleotide sequence: TGTGCCAGCAGGGCAACAGGGGGTCCGGCCGGGGAGCTGTTTTTT.